Listed below are T cell receptor beta chains from one sample, sequenced in a study of cytomegalovirus exposure and HLA in healthy donors. The method was immunoSEQ multiplex PCR; TCRdb's version includes in-frame clones alone and lacks a portion of them. Here the sample spans roughly 160,000 clones, just under 80% being singletons. Sample: PBMCs. The receptors here all came from a woman aged 45 to 65 in good health and CMV-seronegative. The CDR3 runs from the conserved cysteine through the conserved F or W. Fields, in order: CDR3 DNA, CDR3 protein, D gene, J gene, V gene, clone size. The D gene is left open where the match is weak. Clone size appears in some rows only: once, few, many, or a class for an expanded clone.

CDR3 DNA: TGTGCCAGCAGGGGGGACAGGGAAATTGACGAGCAGTACTTC
CDR3 protein: CASRGDREIDEQYF
D gene: TRBD1
J gene: TRBJ2-7
V gene: TRBV6-5
clone size: few

CDR3 DNA: TGTGCCAGCCCCGGGAATGAGCAGTTCTTC
CDR3 protein: CASPGNEQFF
D gene: .
J gene: TRBJ2-1
V gene: TRBV6-5
clone size: once

CDR3 DNA: TGTGCCAGCAGTTATCAAAACACCGGGGAGCTGTTTTTT
CDR3 protein: CASSYQNTGELFF
D gene: .
J gene: TRBJ2-2
V gene: TRBV28
clone size: .

CDR3 DNA: TGCGCCAGCAGCCAATACTATGAGCAGTTCTTC
CDR3 protein: CASSQYYEQFF
D gene: .
J gene: TRBJ2-1
V gene: TRBV4-1
clone size: .

CDR3 DNA: TGTGCCAGCAGCCCTCTAGCGGGAGTGGGAGAGACCCAGTACTTC
CDR3 protein: CASSPLAGVGETQYF
D gene: TRBD2
J gene: TRBJ2-5
V gene: TRBV2
clone size: .

CDR3 DNA: TGTGCCAGCAGCTTCGGACAGCTATTCACAGATACGCAGTATTTT
CDR3 protein: CASSFGQLFTDTQYF
D gene: .
J gene: TRBJ2-3
V gene: TRBV7-2
clone size: once

CDR3 DNA: TGCAGCGTTTCCACCCCTTTTAGCGGGAGGCCCTACGAGCAGTACTTC
CDR3 protein: CSVSTPFSGRPYEQYF
D gene: TRBD2
J gene: TRBJ2-7
V gene: TRBV29-1
clone size: .

CDR3 DNA: TGTGCCAGCAGTACCAGGTTCTTCTCTGAAGCTTTCTTT
CDR3 protein: CASSTRFFSEAFF
D gene: .
J gene: TRBJ1-1
V gene: TRBV28
clone size: .

CDR3 DNA: TGTGCCAGCAAATTGGACAGGGGTAGCAATCAGCCCCAGCATTTT
CDR3 protein: CASKLDRGSNQPQHF
D gene: TRBD1
J gene: TRBJ1-5
V gene: TRBV7-2
clone size: .

CDR3 DNA: TGTGCCATCAGTGAGCTCGGGGATTCCTATGGCTACACCTTC
CDR3 protein: CAISELGDSYGYTF
D gene: .
J gene: TRBJ1-2
V gene: TRBV10-3
clone size: .

CDR3 DNA: TGTGCCAGCAGCGAACGAGGGACTAGCGGTAATGAGCAGTTCTTC
CDR3 protein: CASSERGTSGNEQFF
D gene: TRBD2
J gene: TRBJ2-1
V gene: TRBV7-9
clone size: .

CDR3 DNA: TGTGCCAGCAGTTTGACGCACTCTAGCTCCTACGAGCAGTACTTC
CDR3 protein: CASSLTHSSSYEQYF
D gene: .
J gene: TRBJ2-7
V gene: TRBV6-5
clone size: .

CDR3 DNA: TGCGCCAGCAGGGACTTTGGAAGCTACGAGCAGTACTTC
CDR3 protein: CASRDFGSYEQYF
D gene: .
J gene: TRBJ2-7
V gene: TRBV10-2
clone size: .

CDR3 DNA: TGTGCCAGCAGCTTAGGGACGGGCGGGGAAAAACTGTTTTTT
CDR3 protein: CASSLGTGGEKLFF
D gene: .
J gene: TRBJ1-4
V gene: TRBV7-9
clone size: .

CDR3 DNA: TGCGCCAGCAGCTTAAACTCGCACGGGGAAAAACTGTTTTTT
CDR3 protein: CASSLNSHGEKLFF
D gene: .
J gene: TRBJ1-4
V gene: TRBV5-1
clone size: .

CDR3 DNA: TGTGCCAGCTCGGCGTACAGGGGTGATCAGCCCCAGCATTTT
CDR3 protein: CASSAYRGDQPQHF
D gene: TRBD1
J gene: TRBJ1-5
V gene: TRBV18
clone size: .

CDR3 DNA: TGTGCCAGCAGCTTCTCTGGGGGCGGCAATCAGCCCCAGCATTTT
CDR3 protein: CASSFSGGGNQPQHF
D gene: .
J gene: TRBJ1-5
V gene: TRBV5-5
clone size: .

CDR3 DNA: TGTGCCAGCAGGACGAGCGGGGGCCTTTACTACGAGCAGTACTTC
CDR3 protein: CASRTSGGLYYEQYF
D gene: TRBD2
J gene: TRBJ2-7
V gene: TRBV28
clone size: .

CDR3 DNA: TGTGCCAGCAGCTTATACTCGGGGACGAACACCGGGGAGCTGTTTTTT
CDR3 protein: CASSLYSGTNTGELFF
D gene: .
J gene: TRBJ2-2
V gene: TRBV11-2
clone size: .

CDR3 DNA: TGTGCCAGCAGCACACAGGGGGCGCGTAGCAATCAGCCCCAGCATTTT
CDR3 protein: CASSTQGARSNQPQHF
D gene: TRBD1
J gene: TRBJ1-5
V gene: TRBV5-8
clone size: .

CDR3 DNA: TGTGCCAGCAGTTACTCGAACACAGGGCCCTTCGCCTTC
CDR3 protein: CASSYSNTGPFAF
D gene: .
J gene: TRBJ1-2
V gene: TRBV6-5
clone size: .

CDR3 DNA: TGTGCCAGCAGTGCTGGAGGGAGGGTCACTGAAGCTTTCTTT
CDR3 protein: CASSAGGRVTEAFF
D gene: .
J gene: TRBJ1-1
V gene: TRBV2
clone size: .

CDR3 DNA: TGTGCCAGCAGCAAAGTGTCTGGGCCATCGGGGTGGGGTAATGAAAAACTGTTTTTT
CDR3 protein: CASSKVSGPSGWGNEKLFF
D gene: .
J gene: TRBJ1-4
V gene: TRBV21-1
clone size: few

CDR3 DNA: TGTGCCAGCAGTGTCACGACAGGGTTCTCCTACGAGCAGTACTTC
CDR3 protein: CASSVTTGFSYEQYF
D gene: TRBD1
J gene: TRBJ2-7
V gene: TRBV6-1
clone size: .

CDR3 DNA: TGTGCCAGTAGTCCGGACAGGGGGCGTATTACTGAAGCTTTCTTT
CDR3 protein: CASSPDRGRITEAFF
D gene: TRBD1
J gene: TRBJ1-1
V gene: TRBV19
clone size: .

CDR3 DNA: TGTGCCAGCAGTGAGACTAGCGTGAATGAGCAGTTCTTC
CDR3 protein: CASSETSVNEQFF
D gene: TRBD2
J gene: TRBJ2-1
V gene: TRBV6-4
clone size: once

CDR3 DNA: TGTTCCAGCAGTTACAAAAACACTGAAGCTTTCTTT
CDR3 protein: CSSSYKNTEAFF
D gene: .
J gene: TRBJ1-1
V gene: TRBV7-9
clone size: .

CDR3 DNA: TGTGCCAGTATCCAGAATAACTATGGCTACACCTTC
CDR3 protein: CASIQNNYGYTF
D gene: .
J gene: TRBJ1-2
V gene: TRBV6-6
clone size: .

CDR3 DNA: TGTGCCACTCAGGCTCATCAGCCCCAGCATTTT
CDR3 protein: CATQAHQPQHF
D gene: .
J gene: TRBJ1-5
V gene: TRBV19
clone size: .

CDR3 DNA: TGCAGCGTTGAAGACCCGGACAATTTGTACGAGCAGTACTTC
CDR3 protein: CSVEDPDNLYEQYF
D gene: .
J gene: TRBJ2-7
V gene: TRBV29-1
clone size: once

CDR3 DNA: TGTGCCAGCAGTTCCTCGGACAAGAACACCGGGGAGCTGTTTTTT
CDR3 protein: CASSSSDKNTGELFF
D gene: .
J gene: TRBJ2-2
V gene: TRBV6-6
clone size: .